This passage covers 17 T cell receptor beta chains from one sample sequenced in a study of T cell responses to AZD1222 COVID-19 vaccine. Libraries were prepared by immunoSEQ multiplex PCR; TCRdb keeps only in-frame clonotypes and omits some of them. The sample carries about 140,000 clones, 90% to 95% recorded once. Source: peripheral blood, taken 28 days after the second AZD1222 dose. All receptors derive from an adult who received the AZD1222 COVID-19 vaccine.

In its sample, this clone was seen once. This chain connects TRBV7-9 to TRBJ2-3; D is possibly TRBD2 (6 bases). Germline loops: CDR1 SEHNR, CDR2 FQNEAQ (reference sequence). V was cut by 6 bases and J by 4 bases, with 20 bases left in between. CDR3 length: 16 residues. The CDR3 spells CASSTPSRGLADTQYF. The CDR3 coding sequence is TGTGCCAGCAGTACCCCGTCGCGGGGTCTGGCAGATACGCAGTATTTT.

This chain connects TRBV27 to TRBJ2-2, with D possibly TRBD1 on 6 matching bases. The CDR3 covers 19 residues. V lost 2 bases, J lost 0 bases, and 19 bases lay in between. Germline V lookup: CDR1 MNHEY, CDR2 SMNVEV (reference sequence). The CDR3 region is CASSLNYRVPFANTGELFF. As DNA, the CDR3 is TGTGCCAGCAGTTTAAACTACAGGGTTCCGTTCGCGAACACCGGGGAGCTGTTTTTT.

V usage is TRBV2 and J usage is TRBJ2-3; 13 bases fit TRBD2. In germline, CDR1 is SNHLY, CDR2 FYNNEI. J lost 5 bases, V lost 7 bases, and 6 bases had no gene match. The CDR3 runs to 15 residues. The CDR3: CASIKLAGGVDTQYF. The CDR3 nucleotides read TGTGCCAGCATTAAACTAGCGGGAGGGGTAGATACGCAGTATTTT.

The chain combines TRBV7-3 with TRBJ2-2; D call uncertain. CDR1 is SGHTA, CDR2 FQGTGA, per germline. There are 13 residues in the CDR3. Trimming removed 2 bases at V and 5 bases at J, with 6 bases between. The CDR3 spells CASSLVQTGELFF. DNA for the CDR3: TGTGCCAGCAGCTTAGTCCAGACCGGGGAGCTGTTTTTT.

This clone was recorded a few times. The J gene is TRBJ1-3, the V gene TRBV11-2, with 7 bases identical to TRBD1. Germline V gene sequence: CDR1 SGHAT, CDR2 FQNNGV. The trim removed 5 bases at V and 4 bases at J, leaving 14 bases unmatched. The CDR3 consists of 17 residues. For the CDR3, the DNA is TGTGCCAGCAGCCGAACCACAGGGGCCATGGGGGGAAACACCATATATTTT. It translates to CASSRTTGAMGGNTIYF.

This chain links TRBV19 with TRBJ1-6; no definite D call. Germline CDR1 and CDR2: LNHDA and SQIVND (reference sequence). The CDR3 totals 13 residues. V was pared by 6 bases and J by 9 bases, with 12 bases between. For the CDR3, the DNA is TGTGCCAGTAGCGCCAGTTCAGCTTCACCCCTCCACTTT. Amino acids: CASSASSASPLHF.

The chain links TRBV7-2 to TRBJ1-2; D possibly corresponds to TRBD1 (5 bases). The CDR3 extends over 13 amino acids. The V end was cut by 10 bases, the J end by 0 bases, with 12 bases between. In germline, CDR1 is SGHTA, CDR2 FQGNSA. In DNA, the CDR3 is TGTGCCATTAGACAGTCTTCTAACTATGGCTACACCTTC. Encoded protein: CAIRQSSNYGYTF. Variable domain in full (rest from reference TRBV7-2 and TRBJ1-2): GAGVSQSPSNKVTEKGKDVELRCDPISGHTALYWYRQSLGQGLEFLIYFQGNSAPDKSGLPSDRFSAERTGGSVSTLTIQRTQQEDSAVYLCAIRQSSNYGYTFGSGTRLTVV.

This chain joins TRBV23-1 and TRBJ2-3; D is possibly TRBD1 or TRBD2 (5 bases each). TRBV23-1 is recorded as an ORF, its role being uncertain. V gave up 11 bases and J gave up 0 bases, with 15 bases separating them. This CDR3 spans 14 amino acids. CDR3 coding DNA: TGCGCCTACGGGACCGACTCTAGCACAGATACGCAGTATTTT. This sequence encodes CAYGTDSSTDTQYF.

V and J are TRBV4-1 and TRBJ2-7; D is unresolved. V was clipped by 0 bases and J by 0 bases, with 6 bases between them. The CDR3 has 14 amino acids. Germline V lookup: CDR1 MGHRA, CDR2 YSYEKL. The CDR3 DNA sequence: TGCGCCAGCAGCCAAGAAGGGCTCTCCTACGAGCAGTACTTC. Protein sequence: CASSQEGLSYEQYF.

V usage is TRBV7-2 and J usage is TRBJ2-1, with D unclear. The germline V and J ends were trimmed by 1 base and 10 bases, with 8 bases remaining between them. Per the germline V gene, CDR1 is SGHTA and CDR2 is FQGNSA. The CDR3 totals 12 residues. The CDR3 DNA reads as TGTGCCAGCAGCTTAGTAGATCGCGAGCAGTTCTTC. Amino acids: CASSLVDREQFF.

The V gene is TRBV4-3, the J gene TRBJ1-4; TRBD1 might be the D (6 bases). CDR1 and CDR2 from the germline V gene are LGHNA and YSLEER. CDR3 size: 13 residues. V lost 0 bases, J lost 8 bases, and 7 bases lay in between. CDR3 protein: CASSQETGEKLFF. The CDR3 bases are TGCGCCAGCAGCCAAGAAACAGGGGAAAAACTGTTTTTT.

V usage is TRBV19 and J usage is TRBJ2-7, with a weak D call TRBD1 (6 bases). The CDR3 loop spans 15 amino acids. The germline CDR1 and CDR2 sequences are LNHDA and SQIVND (reference sequence). V lost 5 bases, J lost 3 bases, and 17 bases lay in between. The CDR3 nucleotides are TGTGCCAGTAGTGCGGCTCTAGGGGGTGGCTACGAGCAGTACTTC. Its protein product is CASSAALGGGYEQYF.

This clone appeared a single time. The chain uses TRBV20-1 and TRBJ1-1; the match to TRBD1 covers 7 bases. The CDR3 is 11 residues long. The germline V gene encodes CDR1 DFQATT and CDR2 SNEGSKA (reference sequence). In nucleotides, the CDR3 is TGCAGGGCCCCGAGGGGGCGAGTGGCTTTCTTT. Its translation: CRAPRGRVAFF.

The chain employs TRBV2 and TRBJ2-5; D is ambiguous. Between the trimmed V and J ends, which lost 7 bases and 5 bases, there was a span of 8 bases. The CDR3 totals 11 residues. Germline V gene lookup returns CDR1 SNHLY and CDR2 FYNNEI. The CDR3 DNA reads as TGTGCCAGCACGAGCGTGGAGACCCAGTACTTC. Amino acid sequence: CASTSVETQYF.

V gene TRBV4-3 combines with J gene TRBJ1-5, with unresolved D. Germline lookup yields CDR1 LGHNA and CDR2 YSLEER. This CDR3 region has 13 residues. V lost 3 bases, J lost 4 bases, and 7 bases lay in between. For the CDR3, the DNA is TGCGCCAGCAGCCAGGGAACGAATCAGCCCCAGCATTTT. This gives the protein CASSQGTNQPQHF.

The chain is built from TRBV28 and TRBJ2-5; TRBD2 matches 9 bases. The germline gives CDR1 MDHEN, CDR2 SYDVKM. The CDR3 spans 14 residues. V dropped 6 bases and J dropped 4; count of bases not matched to a gene: 6. The CDR3 spells CASRRTSVTETQYF. CDR3 DNA sequence: TGTGCCAGCAGGCGGACTAGCGTAACAGAGACCCAGTACTTC.

The J gene is TRBJ1-2, the V gene TRBV29-1; D gene uncertain. The V gene lost 6 bases and the J gene lost 2 bases, with 7 bases spanning the gap. Per the germline V gene, CDR1 is SQVTM and CDR2 is ANQGSEA. This CDR3 is built from 11 residues. The CDR3 loop reads CSVDKNYGYTF. The DNA of the CDR3 is TGCAGCGTAGATAAGAACTATGGCTACACCTTC.